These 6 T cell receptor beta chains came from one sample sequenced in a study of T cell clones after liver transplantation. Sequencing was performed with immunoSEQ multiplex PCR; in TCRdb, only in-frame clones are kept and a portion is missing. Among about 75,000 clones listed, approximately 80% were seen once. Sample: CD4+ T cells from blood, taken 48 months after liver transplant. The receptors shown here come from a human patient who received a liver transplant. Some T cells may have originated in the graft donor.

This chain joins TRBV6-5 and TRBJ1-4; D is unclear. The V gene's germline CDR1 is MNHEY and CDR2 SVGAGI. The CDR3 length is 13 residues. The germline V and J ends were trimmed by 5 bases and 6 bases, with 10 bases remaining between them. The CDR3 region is CASSQKTDEKLFF. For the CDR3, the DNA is TGTGCCAGCAGTCAAAAAACGGATGAAAAACTGTTTTTT.

CDR3 nucleotide sequence: TGTGCCAGCAGCTCGACAGGGACTCAGCCCCAGCATTTT. This gives the protein CASSSTGTQPQHF. The chain joins TRBV6-5 to TRBJ1-5; 7 positions agree with TRBD1. This CDR3 region has 13 residues. Trimming at V came to 6 bases and at J to 6 bases, leaving 5 bases not matched to a gene. Per germline, CDR1 MNHEY and CDR2 SVGAGI.

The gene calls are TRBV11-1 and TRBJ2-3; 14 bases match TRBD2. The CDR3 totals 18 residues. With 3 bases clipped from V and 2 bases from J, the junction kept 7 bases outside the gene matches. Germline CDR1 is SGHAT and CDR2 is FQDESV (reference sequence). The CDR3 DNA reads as TGTGCCAGCAGCTTCCCGAGGACTAGCGGGGGGCCCACAGATACGCAGTATTTT. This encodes CASSFPRTSGGPTDTQYF. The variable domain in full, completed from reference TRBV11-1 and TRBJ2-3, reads EAEVAQSPRYKITEKSQAVAFWCDPISGHATLYWYRQILGQGPELLVQFQDESVVDDSQLPKDRFSAERLKGVDSTLKIQPAELGDSAMYLCASSFPRTSGGPTDTQYFGPGTRLTVL.

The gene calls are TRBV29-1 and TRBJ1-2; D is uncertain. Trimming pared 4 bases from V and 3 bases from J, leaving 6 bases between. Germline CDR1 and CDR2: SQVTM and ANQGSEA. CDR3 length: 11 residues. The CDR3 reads CSVGQDYGYTF. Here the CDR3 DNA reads TGCAGCGTTGGTCAAGACTATGGCTACACCTTC.

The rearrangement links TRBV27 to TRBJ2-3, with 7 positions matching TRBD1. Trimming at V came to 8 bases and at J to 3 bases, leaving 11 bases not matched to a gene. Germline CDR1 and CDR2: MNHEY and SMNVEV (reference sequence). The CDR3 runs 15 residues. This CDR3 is CASRNLDRVTDTQYF. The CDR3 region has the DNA TGTGCCAGCCGAAACTTAGACAGGGTAACAGATACGCAGTATTTT.

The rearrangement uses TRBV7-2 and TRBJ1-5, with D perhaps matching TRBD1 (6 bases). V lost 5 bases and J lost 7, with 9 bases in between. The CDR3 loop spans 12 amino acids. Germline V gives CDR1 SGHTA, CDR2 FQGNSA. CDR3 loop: CASSQGTQPQHF. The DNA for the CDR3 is TGTGCCAGCAGCCAGGGGACCCAGCCCCAGCATTTT.